The source of this TCR beta chain is a study of blood T cells in healthy people across ages. Whole-study findings and limits: The percentage of naive T cells correlated strongly with TCR beta diversity.

A J-beta primer mix and a sample-barcoded 5' primer were used in a second PCR of roughly 6 to 12 cycles. TCRdb ran MiXCR on the 5' RACE reads and lists one entry per CDR3 protein. The sample lists under 1,000,000 distinct CDR3 sequences, around 45% occurring once. The CDR3 totals 16 residues. Germline lookup yields CDR1 SGHTA and CDR2 FQGNSA. V shed 5 bases and J 2 bases; nucleotides not matched to a gene: 6. Collection of around 10 milliliters of peripheral blood was performed for each donor. This clonotype was counted ten times or more. Its antigen is undetermined. The receptor was isolated from a man at least 80 years old in good health. Sequencing used blood. The chain carries TRBV7-2 and TRBJ2-5; 12 bases are shared with TRBD2. In DNA, the CDR3 is TGTGCCAGCAGCCCCAGGACTAGCGGGATACAAGAGACCCAGTACTTC. Translation: CASSPRTSGIQETQYF.